The present TCR beta chain was sequenced within a study of T-cell reconstitution after alpha-beta-depleted transplantation in children. General study findings and limits: Roughly two months post-transplant, alpha-beta T cells reportedly originated from several hundred graft clones that had expanded. Surviving recipient T cells and intrathymic progenitors accounted for some patients' high TCRbeta diversity at day 60.

Germline values: CDR1 MDHEN, CDR2 SYDVKM. CDR3 length: 12 amino acids. With 9 bases removed from V and 0 bases from J, the gap between germline ends came to 6 bases. TCRbeta library construction was performed incorporating unique molecular identifiers. TCRdb ran MiXCR on the PCR reads and lists one entry per CDR3 protein. The sample consists of approximately 80,000 distinct CDR3 sequences, around 14% of them appearing once. On this clonotype itself: Its antigen is not known.

The chain is built from TRBV28 and TRBJ1-3; no reliable D call. The sample in question was PBMCs, mostly from graft donor cells, obtained 180 days after TCRalphabeta/CD19-depleted stem cell transplant. This receptor was obtained from a male patient aged 2-10 years who had a stem cell transplant for acute lymphoblastic leukemia, so the T cells may come from the graft donor. The CDR3 region is CASRGSGNTIYF. Here the CDR3 DNA reads TGTGCCAGTCGGGGCTCTGGAAACACCATATATTTT.